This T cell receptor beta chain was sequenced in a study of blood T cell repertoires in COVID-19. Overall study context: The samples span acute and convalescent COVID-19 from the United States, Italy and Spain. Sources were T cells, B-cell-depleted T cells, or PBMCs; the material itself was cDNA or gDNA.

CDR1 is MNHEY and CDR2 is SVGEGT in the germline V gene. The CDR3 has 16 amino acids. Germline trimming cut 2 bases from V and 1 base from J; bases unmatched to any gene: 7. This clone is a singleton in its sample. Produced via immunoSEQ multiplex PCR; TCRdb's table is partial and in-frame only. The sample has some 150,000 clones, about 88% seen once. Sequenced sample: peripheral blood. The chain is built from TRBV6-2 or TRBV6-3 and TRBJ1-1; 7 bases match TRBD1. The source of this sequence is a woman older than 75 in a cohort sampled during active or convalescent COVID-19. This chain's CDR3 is CASSYDRVTGNTEAFF. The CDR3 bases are TGTGCCAGCAGTTACGACAGGGTAACCGGGAACACTGAAGCTTTCTTT.